Each of the 17 T cell receptor beta chains below was sequenced from the same sample in a study of T cell responses to AZD1222 COVID-19 vaccine. Some clones are missing from TCRdb's copy, which holds only in-frame ones; the method was immunoSEQ multiplex PCR. Among fewer than 150,000 clones, approximately 90% were seen once, and the ten largest hold approximately 3.5%. This specimen consisted of peripheral blood, obtained 28 days after the second AZD1222 dose. These receptors all come from an adult who received the AZD1222 COVID-19 vaccine.

V and J are TRBV12-5 and TRBJ2-7; TRBD1 or TRBD2 may be the D gene (5 bases each). The germline V and J ends were trimmed by 0 bases and 3 bases, with 15 bases remaining between them. The CDR3 runs 16 residues. The germline CDR1 and CDR2 sequences are LGHNT and FRNRAP. CDR3 sequence: CASGLVTGKGNYEQYF. The CDR3 DNA reads as TGTGCTAGTGGTTTGGTAACCGGGAAGGGGAACTACGAGCAGTACTTC.

This chain links TRBV20-1 with TRBJ2-7; the match to TRBD2 covers 7 bases. The CDR3 sequence is 11 residues long. In germline, CDR1 is DFQATT, CDR2 SNEGSKA (reference sequence). The chain's CDR3 is CTGGTNDEQYF. Written as DNA, the CDR3 is TGCACCGGCGGGACTAACGACGAGCAGTACTTC.

With regard to this clone: A read error may be the cause here, since a much bigger clone is one base away. The V call is TRBV7-9, the J call TRBJ1-1; D uncertain. Trimming took 1 base from V and 0 from J, leaving 3 bases between them. CDR3 size: 13 residues. Per the germline V gene, CDR1 is SEHNR and CDR2 is FQNEAQ (reference sequence). CDR3 in DNA: TGTGCCAGCAGCTTAGAGATGAACACTGAAGCTTTCTTT. Translation gives CASSLEMNTEAFF.

V gene TRBV15 combines with J gene TRBJ1-3, with D unclear. Trimming shortened V by 0 bases and J by 0 bases, and 6 bases separated the two germline ends. This CDR3 is built from 15 residues. CDR1 LNHNV and CDR2 YYDKDF come from the germline V gene (reference sequence). CDR3 sequence: CATSRDGASGNTIYF. CDR3 nucleotide sequence: TGTGCCACCAGCAGAGATGGAGCCTCTGGAAACACCATATATTTT.

The gene calls are TRBV4-2 and TRBJ2-6; D unresolved. Germline V lookup: CDR1 LGHNA, CDR2 YNFKEQ. The ends were cut back, 1 base at V and 0 bases at J, with 10 bases in the middle. The CDR3 is 17 residues long. The CDR3 bases are TGTGCCAGCAGCCAAGTGGGTTCTGGCTCTGGGGCCAACGTCCTGACTTTC. Translation: CASSQVGSGSGANVLTF.

The rearrangement links TRBV24-1 to TRBJ2-3; TRBD2 might be the D (5 bases). The CDR3 sequence is 14 residues long. Germline-derived CDR1 and CDR2 are KGHDR and SFDVKD. Trimming shortened V by 5 bases and J by 5 bases, and 13 bases separated the two germline ends. CDR3: CATSGRGSGDTQYF. CDR3 coding DNA: TGTGCCACCAGTGGTCGGGGATCGGGAGATACGCAGTATTTT.

This clone was seen more than once but under ten times. This chain joins TRBV25-1 and TRBJ1-1, with D unresolved. Trimming took 6 bases from V and 3 from J, leaving 11 bases between them. CDR3 size: 13 residues. Germline V gene data show CDR1 as MGHDK and CDR2 as SYGVNS. This CDR3 is CASRVGRYTEAFF. In DNA form, the CDR3 reads TGTGCCAGCAGGGTCGGCAGATACACTGAAGCTTTCTTT.

The CDR3 nucleotides read TGTGCCAGCACGAGGGAATACAACACTGAAGCTTTCTTT. This codes for CASTREYNTEAFF. This chain links TRBV28 with TRBJ1-1; D is unresolved. Trimming stripped 7 bases from V and 2 bases from J, with 11 bases between. From germline, CDR1 is MDHEN and CDR2 SYDVKM. The CDR3 extends over 13 amino acids.

This rearrangement joins TRBV29-1 to TRBJ1-2; TRBD1 agrees at 8 bases. V lost 6 bases and J lost 8; bases outside the gene matches: 17. The V gene's germline CDR1 is SQVTM and CDR2 ANQGSEA. The CDR3 is 15 amino acids. CDR3 protein: CSVSSVSTGAKGYTF. The CDR3 nucleotides read TGCAGCGTGTCCTCGGTTTCGACAGGGGCTAAGGGCTACACCTTC.

The V and J genes are TRBV5-6 and TRBJ1-1; TRBD1 might be the D (6 bases). The CDR3 consists of 13 residues. Trimming cost V 1 base and J 8 bases, with 12 bases left between them. The germline gives CDR1 SGHDT, CDR2 YYEEEE. The CDR3 spells CASSLTAGAEAFF. CDR3 nucleotide sequence: TGTGCCAGCAGCTTGACCGCAGGGGCCGAAGCTTTCTTT.

This clone was observed a single time. CDR3 in amino acids: CASSRARLGDEQFF. The CDR3 nucleotides are TGTGCCAGCAGCCGAGCCCGCCTAGGGGATGAGCAGTTCTTC. The rearrangement uses TRBV5-6 and TRBJ2-1, with D possibly matching TRBD1 (5 bases). Looked up from germline, CDR1 is SGHDT and CDR2 is YYEEEE. V was clipped by 4 bases and J by 8 bases, with 16 bases between them. This CDR3 spans 14 amino acids.

The chain employs TRBV5-5 and TRBJ2-1; D is possibly TRBD1 (6 bases). V lost 4 bases, J lost 7 bases, and 18 bases lay in between. The CDR3 sequence is 15 residues long. Germline CDR1 and CDR2: SGHKS and YYEKEE (reference sequence). The chain's CDR3 is CASSIGWGLINEQFF. The CDR3 DNA reads as TGTGCCAGCAGCATCGGGTGGGGGCTTATAAATGAGCAGTTCTTC. The full variable domain, in which reference TRBV5-5 and TRBJ2-1 provide the parts outside the CDR3, is DAGVTQSPTHLIKTRGQQVTLRCSPISGHKSVSWYQQVLGQGPQFIFQYYEKEERGRGNFPDRFSARQFPNYSSELNVNALLLGDSALYLCASSIGWGLINEQFFGPGTRLTVL.

This rearrangement joins TRBV5-1 to TRBJ2-3, with TRBD2 as a possible D gene (6 bases). Germline CDR1 reads SGHRS; CDR2 reads YFSETQ. This CDR3 is built from 16 residues. V shed 1 base and J shed 2 bases, with 14 bases lying between them. CDR3 DNA sequence: TGCGCCAGCAGCTTGTTGACTAGTCGGGTCACAGATACGCAGTATTTT. The encoded protein is CASSLLTSRVTDTQYF. The variable domain in full, with the rest retrieved from reference TRBV5-1 and TRBJ2-3, is KAGVTQTPRYLIKTRGQQVTLSCSPISGHRSVSWYQQTPGQGLQFLFEYFSETQRNKGNFPGRFSGRQFSNSRSEMNVSTLELGDSALYLCASSLLTSRVTDTQYFGPGTRLTVL.

V gene TRBV19 combines with J gene TRBJ2-2; the match to TRBD1 covers 8 bases. CDR1 and CDR2 (germline): LNHDA, SQIVND (reference sequence). The length of the CDR3 is 14 residues. V gave up 11 bases and J gave up 0 bases; unmatched junction bases: 5. CDR3 bases: TGTGCCGGAAAGGACAGGGCGAACACCGGGGAGCTGTTTTTT. This encodes CAGKDRANTGELFF.

The rearrangement joins TRBV19 to TRBJ2-3; TRBD2 matches 13 bases. The CDR3 runs 16 residues. The V gene end was trimmed by 4 bases and the J gene end by 5 bases; junction bases not matched to a gene: 6. Germline loops: CDR1 LNHDA, CDR2 SQIVND (reference sequence). The CDR3 sequence: CASSKLAGGPVDTQYF. The DNA of the CDR3 is TGTGCCAGTAGTAAACTAGCGGGAGGGCCTGTAGATACGCAGTATTTT.

The chain couples TRBV7-3 to TRBJ1-1; possible D gene TRBD1, 6 bases. V gave up 5 bases and J gave up 3 bases, with 13 bases separating them. This CDR3 has 14 amino acids. The V gene's germline CDR1 is SGHTA and CDR2 FQGTGA. The CDR3 protein is CASSPGRGDTEAFF. CDR3 bases: TGTGCCAGCAGCCCCGGAAGGGGGGACACTGAAGCTTTCTTT.

This clone was counted once. This chain links TRBV10-3 with TRBJ1-1, with 7 bases matching TRBD1. The V and J ends lost 4 bases and 4 bases, in that order; junction bases with no gene match: 3. Per the germline V gene, CDR1 is ENHRY and CDR2 is SYGVKD. CDR3 length: 13 amino acids. The CDR3 region has the DNA TGTGCCATCAGTGGGGCAGGGGGCACTGAAGCTTTCTTT. Its protein product is CAISGAGGTEAFF.